This T cell receptor beta chain was observed in a study of T cells in Graves' hyperthyroidism and ophthalmopathy. Study summary: Peripheral blood was obtained at initial diagnosis, preceding any treatment. The study, taken as a whole, reports: Most clonotypes that expanded in the thyroid above 0.001 also showed up in blood.

CDR3 size: 14 residues. V lost 8 bases to trimming and J lost 3 bases; unmatched junction nucleotides: 7. Germline V gives CDR1 SQVTM, CDR2 ANQGSEA. The source material, RNA transcripts, was used to amplify TCR beta CDR3 regions. Researchers ran a first-round RT-PCR on the TCR CDR3 using the HTBI primer set. TCRdb re-called the multiplex PCR reads through MiXCR, storing one row per CDR3 protein. The sample comprises approximately 200,000 distinct CDR3 sequences, around 19% of which are singletons, and around 43% rests with the top ten. Diagnostic assessment was based on clinical symptoms, serum thyroxine and TRAb, thyroid ultrasound and orbital computed tomography. This clonotype was seen many times. Antigen specificity is unknown.

The sequenced material came from blood. The TCR was taken from a man between 40 and 49 years old with Graves' hyperthyroidism. V is TRBV29-1 and J is TRBJ2-3; 11 bases fit TRBD2. In nucleotides, the CDR3 is TGCAGCAATAGCGGGGGGGCCGGTACAGATACGCAGTATTTT. This encodes CSNSGGAGTDTQYF.